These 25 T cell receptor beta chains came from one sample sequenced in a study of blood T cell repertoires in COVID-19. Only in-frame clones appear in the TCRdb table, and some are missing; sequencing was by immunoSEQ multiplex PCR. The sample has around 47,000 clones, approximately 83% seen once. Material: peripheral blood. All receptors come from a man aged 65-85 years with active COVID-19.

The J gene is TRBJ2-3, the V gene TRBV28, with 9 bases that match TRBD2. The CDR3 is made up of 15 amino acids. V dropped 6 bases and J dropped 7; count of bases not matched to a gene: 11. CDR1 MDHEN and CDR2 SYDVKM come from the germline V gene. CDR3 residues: CASSSAAGGLHTQYF. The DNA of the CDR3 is TGTGCCAGCAGCTCCGCAGCGGGGGGACTCCATACGCAGTATTTT.

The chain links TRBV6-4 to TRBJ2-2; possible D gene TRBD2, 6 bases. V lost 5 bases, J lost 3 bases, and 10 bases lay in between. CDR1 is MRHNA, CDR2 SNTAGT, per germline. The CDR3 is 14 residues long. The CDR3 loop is CASSSGLYTGELFF. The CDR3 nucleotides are TGTGCCAGCAGTTCGGGACTTTACACCGGGGAGCTGTTTTTT.

This CDR3 reads CASSLTGTARSTDTQYF. In DNA, the CDR3 is TGTGCCAGCAGCTTAACAGGGACAGCACGTAGCACAGATACGCAGTATTTT. The chain joins TRBV7-3 to TRBJ2-3, with 7 bases aligning to TRBD1. V lost 0 bases to trimming and J lost 0 bases; unmatched junction nucleotides: 6. The germline CDR1 and CDR2 sequences are SGHTA and FQGTGA. This CDR3 region has 17 residues.

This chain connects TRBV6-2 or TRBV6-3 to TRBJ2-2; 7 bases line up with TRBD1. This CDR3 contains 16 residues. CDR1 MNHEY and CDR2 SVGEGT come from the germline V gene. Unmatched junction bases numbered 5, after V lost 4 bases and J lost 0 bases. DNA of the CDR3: TGTGCCAGCAGTTTTATGCAGGGGGCGAACACCGGGGAGCTGTTTTTT. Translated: CASSFMQGANTGELFF.

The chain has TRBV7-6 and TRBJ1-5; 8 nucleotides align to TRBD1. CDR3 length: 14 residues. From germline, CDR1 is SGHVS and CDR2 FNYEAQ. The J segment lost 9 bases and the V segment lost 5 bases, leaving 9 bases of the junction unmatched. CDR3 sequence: CASSETGGGGPQHF. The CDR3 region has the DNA TGTGCCAGCAGCGAAACAGGGGGTGGAGGGCCCCAGCATTTT.

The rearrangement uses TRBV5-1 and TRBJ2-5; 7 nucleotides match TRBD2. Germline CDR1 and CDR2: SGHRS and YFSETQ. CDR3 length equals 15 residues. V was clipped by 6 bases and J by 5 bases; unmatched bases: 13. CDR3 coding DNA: TGCGCCAGCACCCGGCTCGGACGGGGGGTGGAGACCCAGTACTTC. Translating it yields CASTRLGRGVETQYF.

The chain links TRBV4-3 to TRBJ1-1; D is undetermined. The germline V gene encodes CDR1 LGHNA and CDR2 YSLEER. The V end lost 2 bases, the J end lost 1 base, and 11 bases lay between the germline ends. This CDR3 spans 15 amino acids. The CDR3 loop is CASSQHRRQNTEAFF. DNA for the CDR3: TGCGCCAGCAGCCAACATAGACGACAGAACACTGAAGCTTTCTTT.

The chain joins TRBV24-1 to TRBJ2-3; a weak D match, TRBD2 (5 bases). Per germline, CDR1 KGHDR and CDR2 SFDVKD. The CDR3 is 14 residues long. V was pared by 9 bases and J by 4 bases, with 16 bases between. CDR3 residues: CATEGFPGPDTQYF. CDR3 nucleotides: TGTGCCACCGAGGGCTTCCCAGGCCCAGATACGCAGTATTTT.

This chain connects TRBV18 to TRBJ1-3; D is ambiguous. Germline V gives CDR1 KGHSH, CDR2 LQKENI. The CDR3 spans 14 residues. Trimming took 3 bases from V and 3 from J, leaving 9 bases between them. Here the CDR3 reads CASSPGGYGNTIYF. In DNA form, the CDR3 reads TGTGCCAGCTCACCCGGCGGATATGGAAACACCATATATTTT.

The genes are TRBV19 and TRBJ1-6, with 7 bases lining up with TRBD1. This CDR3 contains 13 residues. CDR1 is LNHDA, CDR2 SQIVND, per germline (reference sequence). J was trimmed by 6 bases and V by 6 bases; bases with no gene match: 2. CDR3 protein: CASRDRSNSPLHF. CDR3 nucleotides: TGTGCCAGTAGGGACAGGTCTAATTCACCCCTCCACTTT.

The CDR3 DNA reads TGTGCCAGCAGTTTAGGACAGGGTAATGAAAAACTGTTTTTT. Amino acids: CASSLGQGNEKLFF. This chain links TRBV27 with TRBJ1-4, with 8 nucleotides matching TRBD1. The CDR3 is 14 amino acids. Germline assignment: CDR1 MNHEY and CDR2 SMNVEV (reference sequence). V shed 2 bases and J 4 bases; nucleotides not matched to a gene: 0.

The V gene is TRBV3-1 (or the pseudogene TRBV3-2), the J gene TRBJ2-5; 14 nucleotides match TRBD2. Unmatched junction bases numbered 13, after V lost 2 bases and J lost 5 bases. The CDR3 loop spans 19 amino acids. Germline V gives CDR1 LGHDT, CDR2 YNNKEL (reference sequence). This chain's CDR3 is CASSQRRLAGGPKVETQYF. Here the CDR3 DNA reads TGTGCCAGCAGCCAACGAAGACTAGCGGGGGGGCCTAAGGTCGAGACCCAGTACTTC.

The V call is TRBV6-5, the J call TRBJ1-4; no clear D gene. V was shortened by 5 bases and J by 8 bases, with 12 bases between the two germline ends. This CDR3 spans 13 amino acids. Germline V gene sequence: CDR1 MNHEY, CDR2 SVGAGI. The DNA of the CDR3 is TGTGCCAGCAGTCCGGAGCCTTTAGAAAAACTGTTTTTT. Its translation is CASSPEPLEKLFF.

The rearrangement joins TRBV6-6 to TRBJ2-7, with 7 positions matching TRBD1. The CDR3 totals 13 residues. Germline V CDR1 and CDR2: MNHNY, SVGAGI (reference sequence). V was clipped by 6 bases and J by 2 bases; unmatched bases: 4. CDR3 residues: CASSPGTAYEQYF. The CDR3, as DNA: TGTGCCAGCAGCCCCGGGACAGCCTACGAGCAGTACTTC.

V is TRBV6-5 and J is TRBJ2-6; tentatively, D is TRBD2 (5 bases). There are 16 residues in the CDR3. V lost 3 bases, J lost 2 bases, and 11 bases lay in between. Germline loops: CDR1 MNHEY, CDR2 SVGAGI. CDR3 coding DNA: TGTGCCAGCAGTTATAGTCTAGCTGCTGGGGCCAACGTCCTGACTTTC. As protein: CASSYSLAAGANVLTF.

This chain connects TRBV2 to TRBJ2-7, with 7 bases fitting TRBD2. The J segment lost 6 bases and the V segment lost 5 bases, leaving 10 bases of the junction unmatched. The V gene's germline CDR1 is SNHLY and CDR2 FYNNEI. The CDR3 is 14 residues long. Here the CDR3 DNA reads TGTGCCAGCAGTACACTAGCGAGGTCTTCCGAGCAGTACTTC. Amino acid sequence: CASSTLARSSEQYF.

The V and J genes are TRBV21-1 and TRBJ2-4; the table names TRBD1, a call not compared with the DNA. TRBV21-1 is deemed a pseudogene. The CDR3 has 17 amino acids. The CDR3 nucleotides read TGTGCCAGCAGCAGAACCAAGTCCGACAGGGGGAGAGACATTCAGTACTTC. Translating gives CASSRTKSDRGRDIQYF.

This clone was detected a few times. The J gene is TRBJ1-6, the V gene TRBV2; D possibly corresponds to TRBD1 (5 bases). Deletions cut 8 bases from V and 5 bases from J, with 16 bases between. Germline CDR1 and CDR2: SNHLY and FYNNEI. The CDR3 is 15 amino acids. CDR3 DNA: TGTGCCAGCCATCGGGAGGGGTCGAATAATTCACCCCTCCACTTT. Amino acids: CASHREGSNNSPLHF.

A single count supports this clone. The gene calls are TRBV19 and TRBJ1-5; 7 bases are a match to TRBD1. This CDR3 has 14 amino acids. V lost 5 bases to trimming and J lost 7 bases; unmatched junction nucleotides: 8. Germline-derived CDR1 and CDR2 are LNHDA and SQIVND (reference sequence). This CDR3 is CASSPQGRWQPQHF. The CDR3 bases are TGTGCCAGTAGTCCACAGGGGCGGTGGCAGCCCCAGCATTTT.

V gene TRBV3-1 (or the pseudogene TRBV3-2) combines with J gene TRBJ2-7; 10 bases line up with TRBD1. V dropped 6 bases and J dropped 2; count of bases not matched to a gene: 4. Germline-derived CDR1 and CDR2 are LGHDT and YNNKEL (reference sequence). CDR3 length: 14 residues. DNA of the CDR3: TGTGCCAGCAGAAACGGACAGGGGGCCTACGAGCAGTACTTC. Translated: CASRNGQGAYEQYF.

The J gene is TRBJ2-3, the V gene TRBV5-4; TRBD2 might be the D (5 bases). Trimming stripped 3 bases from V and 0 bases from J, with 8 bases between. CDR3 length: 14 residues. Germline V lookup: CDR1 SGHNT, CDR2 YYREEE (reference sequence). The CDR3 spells CASSSGISTDTQYF. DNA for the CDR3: TGTGCCAGCAGCTCCGGGATTAGCACAGATACGCAGTATTTT.

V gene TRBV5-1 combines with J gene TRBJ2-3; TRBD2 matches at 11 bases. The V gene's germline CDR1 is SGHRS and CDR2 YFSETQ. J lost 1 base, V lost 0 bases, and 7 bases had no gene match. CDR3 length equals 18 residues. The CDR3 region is CASSLGSGGAEGTDTQYF. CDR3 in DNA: TGCGCCAGCAGCTTGGGTAGCGGGGGGGCAGAAGGCACAGATACGCAGTATTTT.

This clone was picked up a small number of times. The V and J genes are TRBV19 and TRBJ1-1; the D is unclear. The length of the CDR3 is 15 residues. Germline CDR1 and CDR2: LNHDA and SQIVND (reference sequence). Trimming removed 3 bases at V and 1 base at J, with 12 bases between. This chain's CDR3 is CASSIYLVGNTEAFF. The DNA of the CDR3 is TGTGCCAGTAGTATTTATCTTGTCGGGAACACTGAAGCTTTCTTT.

Written as DNA, the CDR3 is TGTGCCAGCAGCCAAGCCTCCTCCTACTCCTACGAGCAGTACTTC. Residues: CASSQASSYSYEQYF. This rearrangement joins TRBV3-1 (or the pseudogene TRBV3-2) to TRBJ2-7; D is unresolved. This CDR3 is built from 15 residues. Germline V gene data show CDR1 as LGHDT and CDR2 as YNNKEL (reference sequence). Trimming took off 1 base at V and 0 bases at J, with 10 bases between the two ends.

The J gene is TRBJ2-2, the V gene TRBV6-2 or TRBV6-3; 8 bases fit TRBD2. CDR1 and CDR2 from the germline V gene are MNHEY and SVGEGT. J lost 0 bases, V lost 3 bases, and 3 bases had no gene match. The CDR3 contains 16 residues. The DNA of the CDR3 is TGTGCCAGCAGTTATCCGGGGGGGCCGAACACCGGGGAGCTGTTTTTT. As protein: CASSYPGGPNTGELFF.